This record looks at one T cell receptor (beta chain) sequence and its context. Through Arm-PCR of CDR3 regions and iRepertoire HTBI primers, TCR beta libraries were built. TCRdb re-analysed the multiplex PCR reads in MiXCR, keeping a single row per CDR3 protein. The data show about 660,000 distinct CDR3 sequences, about 30% seen once. These data belong to a study of regulatory T cells in long-lasting Graves disease. Time point defined: persistent/refractory GD, antithyroid drugs over 5 years with positive TRAb. Making the TCR library involved RNA that had been extracted from PBMCs. Sequences were derived from peripheral blood mononuclear cells (PBMCs), sampled when the disease was refractory, from a patient treated with antithyroid drugs. The sequence derives from a female donor with Graves disease.

CDR3 bases: TGTGCCAGCAGTTACGCCCGGGAGGCTAGCGGCCCGAGCCGCTACGAGCAGTACTTC. Amino acid sequence: CASSYAREASGPSRYEQYF. This chain links TRBV6-9 with TRBJ2-7; 7 bases map to TRBD2. The junction had 20 bases not matched to a gene; V was cut back by 3 bases and J by 3 bases. The CDR3 sequence is 19 residues long. Germline CDR1 is MNHGY and CDR2 is SVAAGI.